Shown below are 14 T cell receptor beta chains from a single sample sequenced in a study of T cell responses to AZD1222 COVID-19 vaccine. Libraries were prepared by immunoSEQ multiplex PCR; TCRdb keeps only in-frame clonotypes and omits some of them. The sample lists over 120,000 clones, 93% occurring once. Sequencing was performed on peripheral blood, taken on day 0 of AZD1222 vaccination. Every receptor here comes from an adult in good health.

The chain carries TRBV5-1 and TRBJ2-5; D is undetermined. Germline-derived CDR1 and CDR2 are SGHRS and YFSETQ. V lost 4 bases and J 0 bases, leaving 1 base between the germline ends. The CDR3 is 11 amino acids. CDR3 bases: TGCGCCAGCAGCGACCAAGAGACCCAGTACTTC. The encoded protein is CASSDQETQYF.

A remark on this clone: One end of the junction does not line up with germline, which may come from a read error. V gene TRBV30 combines with J gene TRBJ1-1; 7 bases match TRBD1. The CDR3 runs to 14 residues. Germline V lookup: CDR1 GTSNPN, CDR2 SVGIG (reference sequence). DNA for the CDR3: TGTGCCTGGAGTGCTATCCTGGGAGGGACAGACTTTAACTTT. Its protein product is CAWSAILGGTDFNF. Full variable domain (remainder filled in from reference TRBV30 and TRBJ1-1): SQTIHQWPATLVQPVGSPLSLECTVEGTSNPNLYWYRQAAGRGLQLLFYSVGIGQISSEVPQNLSASRPQDRQFILSSKKLLLSDSGFYLCAWSAILGGTDFNFGQGTRLTVV.

V and J are TRBV7-9 and TRBJ1-1; no clear D. In germline, CDR1 is SEHNR, CDR2 FQNEAQ (reference sequence). There are 13 residues in the CDR3. Deletions cut 3 bases from V and 0 bases from J, with 5 bases between. CDR3 sequence: CASSFGMNTEAFF. CDR3 in DNA: TGTGCCAGCAGCTTCGGGATGAACACTGAAGCTTTCTTT.

The chain links TRBV6-2 or TRBV6-3 to TRBJ2-1, with D perhaps matching TRBD1 or TRBD2 (5 bases each). CDR1 is MNHEY and CDR2 is SVGEGT in the germline V gene. Trimming stripped 5 bases from V and 8 bases from J, with 22 bases between. This CDR3 has 16 residues. CDR3 sequence (DNA): TGTGCCAGCAGTCGAACACCCGGGACCCTAAGGTATGAGCAGTTCTTC. This codes for CASSRTPGTLRYEQFF.

The genes are TRBV30 and TRBJ1-1; D uncertain. The germline V and J ends were trimmed by 5 bases and 0 bases, with 10 bases remaining between them. The CDR3 has 13 residues. The germline CDR1 and CDR2 sequences are GTSNPN and SVGIG (reference sequence). For the CDR3, the DNA is TGTGCCTGGGGGAGGGCGATGAACACTGAAGCTTTCTTT. Protein product: CAWGRAMNTEAFF.

The chain joins TRBV30 to TRBJ2-5; 7 positions agree with TRBD2. The trim removed 2 bases at V and 2 bases at J, leaving 2 bases unmatched. The CDR3 has 13 residues. CDR1 is GTSNPN, CDR2 SVGIG, per germline (reference sequence). The CDR3 DNA sequence: TGTGCCTGGAGTTTCGGGAGGCAAGAGACCCAGTACTTC. Protein sequence: CAWSFGRQETQYF.

This chain joins TRBV5-1 and TRBJ2-5, with D tentatively TRBD2 (6 bases). Trimming left V 3 bases short and J 5 bases short, with 11 bases between. This CDR3 region has 13 residues. The germline V gene has CDR1 SGHRS and CDR2 YFSETQ. The CDR3 here is CASSSPGLETQYF. CDR3 DNA: TGCGCCAGCAGCTCTCCGGGACTGGAGACCCAGTACTTC.

J is TRBJ1-4 and V is TRBV18; the match to TRBD1 covers 8 bases. CDR1 is KGHSH, CDR2 LQKENI, per germline. The junction had 7 bases not matched to a gene; V was cut back by 3 bases and J by 7 bases. CDR3 length: 15 residues. CDR3 in amino acids: CASSPDRVGGEKLFF. The CDR3 nucleotides read TGTGCCAGCTCACCGGACAGGGTCGGCGGTGAAAAACTGTTTTTT.

The chain links TRBV3-1 (or the pseudogene TRBV3-2) to TRBJ2-3; perhaps TRBD2 as D (5 bases). This CDR3 has 16 residues. The germline gives CDR1 LGHDT, CDR2 YNNKEL (reference sequence). V was clipped by 2 bases and J by 0 bases, with 12 bases between them. The CDR3, as DNA: TGTGCCAGCAGCCAATTGTGGGGAGCTAGCACAGATACGCAGTATTTT. Translating it yields CASSQLWGASTDTQYF.

This rearrangement joins TRBV7-3 to TRBJ2-1; D not certain. CDR3 length equals 12 residues. CDR1 and CDR2 (germline): SGHTA, FQGTGA. Trimming took off 3 bases at V and 6 bases at J, with 6 bases between the two ends. Written as DNA, the CDR3 is TGTGCCAGCAGCTTCAGTGGCAATGAGCAGTTCTTC. It translates to CASSFSGNEQFF.

This clone was detected once. The CDR3 bases are TGTGCCAGCAGCCGGAACGAACTCCTCACCGGGGAGCTGTTTTTT. This encodes CASSRNELLTGELFF. The genes are TRBV4-2 and TRBJ2-2; D not resolved. Trimming took off 4 bases at V and 4 bases at J, with 13 bases between the two ends. Looked up from germline, CDR1 is LGHNA and CDR2 is YNFKEQ. The CDR3 loop spans 15 amino acids.

J is TRBJ2-3 and V is TRBV2; D is ambiguous. The CDR3 is made up of 15 amino acids. V dropped 5 bases and J dropped 1 base, with 13 bases sitting between them. Germline CDR1 SNHLY, CDR2 FYNNEI. The CDR3 DNA reads TGTGCCAGCAGTCAGGAAGCTACAGGCACAGATACGCAGTATTTT. This codes for CASSQEATGTDTQYF.

The rearrangement joins TRBV13 to TRBJ1-5; D remains ambiguous. The CDR3 consists of 14 residues. V lost 5 bases, J lost 2 bases, and 10 bases lay in between. Germline assignment: CDR1 PRHDT and CDR2 FYEKMQ (reference sequence). The CDR3 DNA reads TGTGCCAGCAGCGCACGGAGCGGCAATCAGCCCCAGCATTTT. It encodes CASSARSGNQPQHF.

The V call is TRBV27, the J call TRBJ1-1; the D gene is possibly TRBD1 (5 bases). This CDR3 has 12 amino acids. Trimming removed 4 bases at V and 8 bases at J, with 11 bases between. The germline CDR1 and CDR2 sequences are MNHEY and SMNVEV (reference sequence). CDR3 residues: CASSSTGLEAFF. The CDR3 DNA follows: TGTGCCAGCAGTTCCACAGGCTTAGAAGCTTTCTTT.